Sequencing of this T cell receptor (beta chain) was carried out in a study of blood T cell repertoires in COVID-19. CDR3 length: 15 residues. Germline lookup yields CDR1 SGHVS and CDR2 FQNEAQ. With 5 bases removed from V and 5 bases from J, the gap between germline ends came to 19 bases. Generated by immunoSEQ multiplex PCR, the TCRdb table keeps only in-frame clones and is missing some. The sample records 30,000 to 35,000 clones, 80% to 90% being singletons. The chain couples TRBV7-8 to TRBJ2-7; D is perhaps TRBD2 (7 bases). This TCR came from a woman aged 35 to 49 with active or convalescent COVID-19. Material: peripheral blood. CDR3 region: CASSGVRGAKNEQYF. In DNA form, the CDR3 reads TGTGCCAGCAGCGGCGTACGGGGGGCGAAAAACGAGCAGTACTTC.